The clone carrying this T cell receptor (beta chain) was picked up a small number of times. What it binds is not known. The genes and germline here are from mouse. Sequencing ends 4 residues short of the CDR3 end; the germline J gene provides the rest. cDNA prepared by RNA extraction and subsequent reverse transcription served as the template for sequencing. Sequencing used immunoSEQ multiplex PCR; TCRdb keeps in-frame clones, though not all of them. The sample lists about 300,000 clones, none appearing once, the ten largest making up roughly 1.2%. CDR3 length: 16 amino acids. Germline V lookup: CDR1 FNHDT, CDR2 SITEND (reference sequence). V gave up 6 bases and J gave up 0 bases; unmatched junction bases: 8. This sample is part of a study of CD8+ T cells in alopecia areata. Study overall: Skin-grafted roughly 6-10-week-old female C3H/HeJ mice received tissue from roughly 6-13-month-old C3H/HeJ donors with spontaneous alopecia.

Markers including CD4, CD8alpha, NKG2D and NKG2ACE guided sorting of pooled cutaneous lymph node cells. Study-wide points: Although TCR sharing was seen in mice, sharing across patients was less clear, possibly for HLA-related reasons. There were also resident alphabeta T cells of normal skin sequenced in scalp samples. Especially in alopecia totalis/universalis, lesional scalp showed greater clonality than normal scalp did.

This TCR was recovered from a C3H/HeJ mouse with alopecia areata. This line is of MHC haplotype H2-k. The chain recombines TRBV19 with TRBJ2-1; TRBD2 matches at 8 bases. Sequenced material: CD4+ T cells sorted from a lymph node. The covered CDR3 bases are TGTGCCAGCACCCCGACTGGGGATTATAACTATGCT. Translating it yields CASTPTGDYNYA. The full CDR3 is CASTPTGDYNYAEQFF.